This T cell receptor (beta chain) was sequenced in a study of blood T cell repertoires in COVID-19. Germline CDR1 and CDR2: KGHSH and LQKENI. V was clipped by 6 bases and J by 6 bases, with 14 bases between them. The CDR3 loop spans 14 amino acids. Authors' processing steps: Reference gene primers were amplified, and this amplification served to estimate nucleated cell counts. Sequencing used immunoSEQ multiplex PCR; TCRdb keeps in-frame clones, though not all of them. That table is the source of V, J and clone size, and D and trimming were worked out from the DNA. In the table there are 110,000 to 150,000 clones, approximately 84% of which are singletons.

V gene TRBV18 combines with J gene TRBJ2-2, with D perhaps TRBD2 (5 bases). Sequences were obtained from peripheral blood. The receptor's source is a woman older than 75 in a cohort sampled during active or convalescent COVID-19. The CDR3 here is CASSELRGPGELFF. CDR3 nucleotide sequence: TGTGCCAGCTCCGAACTCCGGGGTCCCGGGGAGCTGTTTTTT.